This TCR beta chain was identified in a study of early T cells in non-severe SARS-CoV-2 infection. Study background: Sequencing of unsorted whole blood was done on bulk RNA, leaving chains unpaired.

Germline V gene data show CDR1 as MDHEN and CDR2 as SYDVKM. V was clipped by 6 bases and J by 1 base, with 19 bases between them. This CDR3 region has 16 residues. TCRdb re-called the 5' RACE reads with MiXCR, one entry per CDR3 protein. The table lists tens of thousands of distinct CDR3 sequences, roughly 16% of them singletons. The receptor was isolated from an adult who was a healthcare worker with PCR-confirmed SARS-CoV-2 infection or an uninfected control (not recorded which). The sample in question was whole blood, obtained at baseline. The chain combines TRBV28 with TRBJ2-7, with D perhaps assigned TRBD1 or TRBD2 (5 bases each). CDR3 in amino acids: CASSLTLRGVSYEQYF. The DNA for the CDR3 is TGTGCCAGCAGCTTGACCCTTAGGGGAGTTTCCTACGAGCAGTACTTC.